This T cell receptor beta chain was sequenced in a study of glioma-infiltrating T cells after dendritic cell vaccination. The study's findings and limits: Survival was not directly related to TCR clonality in these patients.

Time point of the sample: after dendritic cell vaccination, including at tumor progression/relapse. CDR3 length: 15 residues. The germline CDR1 and CDR2 sequences are MNHEY and SVGAGI. Trimming removed 5 bases from V and 1 base from J; junction bases left unmatched: 7. With respect to this clone: Its antigen is as yet unknown.

Measured with immunoSEQ multiplex PCR; TCRdb has only the in-frame clones, and not every one. The sample holds tens of thousands of clones, roughly 77% seen once. This specimen consisted of blood, obtained after dendritic cell vaccination. The gene calls are TRBV6-5 and TRBJ1-1; 7 bases line up with TRBD1. The receptor was derived from a human donor with glioblastoma. Written as DNA, the CDR3 is TGTGCCAGCAGTAGGGGACAGAGAGGGAACACTGAAGCTTTCTTT. Amino acid sequence: CASSRGQRGNTEAFF.